The entry below describes one T cell receptor (beta chain). The CDR3 runs 11 residues. The V end was cut by 8 bases, the J end by 5 bases, with 4 bases between. Per the original data handling: It was from reference gene primer amplification that nucleated cell counts were estimated. Generated by immunoSEQ multiplex PCR, the TCRdb table keeps only in-frame clones and is missing some. The V and J calls and clone size come from that table; D and trimming were worked out from the DNA. The sample has 150,000 to 200,000 clones; around 86% are singletons. The sample is drawn from a study of blood T cell repertoires in COVID-19. Study-wide background: Samples taken during acute and convalescent COVID-19 were collected in the United States, Italy and Spain. The analysed material was cDNA or gDNA that came from T cells, B-cell-depleted T cells, or PBMCs.

The receptor was derived from a man over 45 with active or convalescent COVID-19. Source material: peripheral blood. V and J are TRBV12-3 or TRBV12-4 and TRBJ2-6; D not certain. CDR3 sequence reads: CASARANVLTF. In DNA form, the CDR3 reads TGTGCCAGCGCGAGGGCCAACGTCCTGACTTTC.